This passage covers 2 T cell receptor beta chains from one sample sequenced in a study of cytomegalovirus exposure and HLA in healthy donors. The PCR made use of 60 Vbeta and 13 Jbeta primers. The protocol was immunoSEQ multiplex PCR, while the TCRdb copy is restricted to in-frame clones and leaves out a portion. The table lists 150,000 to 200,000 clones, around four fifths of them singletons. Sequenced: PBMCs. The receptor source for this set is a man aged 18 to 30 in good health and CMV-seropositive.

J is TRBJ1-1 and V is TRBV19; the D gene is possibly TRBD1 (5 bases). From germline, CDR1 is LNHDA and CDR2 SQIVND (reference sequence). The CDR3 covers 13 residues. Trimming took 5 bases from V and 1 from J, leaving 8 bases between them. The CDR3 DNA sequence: TGTGCCAGTAGTGCGACAGAGAACACTGAAGCTTTCTTT. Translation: CASSATENTEAFF.

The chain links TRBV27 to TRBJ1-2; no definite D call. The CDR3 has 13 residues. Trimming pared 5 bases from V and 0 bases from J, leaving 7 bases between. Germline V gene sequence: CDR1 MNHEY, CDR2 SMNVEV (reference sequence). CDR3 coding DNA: TGTGCCAGCAGTCCCGGGTCTAACTATGGCTACACCTTC. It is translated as CASSPGSNYGYTF.